These T cell receptor beta chains were read from a single sample in a study of blood T cell repertoires in COVID-19. Sequencing was performed with immunoSEQ multiplex PCR; in TCRdb, only in-frame clones are kept and a portion is missing. This table has 130,000 to 150,000 clones, just under 85% appearing once. Sequencing was performed on peripheral blood. The source is a woman aged 40 to 49 with active or convalescent COVID-19. CDR3s include the opening cysteine and the closing phenylalanine or tryptophan. A D gene is named only where the DNA matches it firmly. Expanded clones are given a class, and other clones once, few, many or no size at all.

CDR3nt	CDR3aa	abundance	d_gene	len	j_gene	v_gene
TGTGCCTGGAGTGTCAGGGATAGCAATCAGCCCCAGCATTTT	CAWSVRDSNQPQHF	NA	NA	14	TRBJ1-5	TRBV30
TGTGCCAGCAGTCCCCGGGTAGGCAGGGATAACTACGAGCAGTACTTC	CASSPRVGRDNYEQYF	NA	NA	16	TRBJ2-7	TRBV25-1
TGTGCCAGCAGTCCGACAGGGGGCTCTGGGGCCAACGTCCTGACTTTC	CASSPTGGSGANVLTF	NA	TRBD1	16	TRBJ2-6	TRBV27
TGTGCCAGCAGCGTTACTAGCGGGAATAACAATGAGCAGTTCTTC	CASSVTSGNNNEQFF	NA	TRBD2	15	TRBJ2-1	TRBV7-2
TGCGCCAGCAGCTTGGGACAGGGCTCATTGGGCTATGGCTACACCTTC	CASSLGQGSLGYGYTF	NA	TRBD1	16	TRBJ1-2	TRBV5-1
TGTGCCACCAGCAGAGATCTGACTAGCGGGTACTCCTACAATGAGCAGTTCTTC	CATSRDLTSGYSYNEQFF	NA	TRBD2	18	TRBJ2-1	TRBV15
TGTGCCTGGAGTACTCAGACAGGAAACTATGGCTACACCTTC	CAWSTQTGNYGYTF	NA	NA	14	TRBJ1-2	TRBV30
TGTGCCAGCAGGAAACAGGGCCACTATGGCTACACCTTC	CASRKQGHYGYTF	NA	NA	13	TRBJ1-2	TRBV6-5
TGTGCCAGCAGTGAATCTGCAGGGGGTCTAAGGACTGAAGCTTTCTTT	CASSESAGGLRTEAFF	NA	TRBD1	16	TRBJ1-1	TRBV6-1
TGTGCCAGCAGCCATGGGGACAGGGTAGGTCAGCCCCAGCATTTT	CASSHGDRVGQPQHF	NA	TRBD1	15	TRBJ1-5	TRBV7-2
TGCGCCAGCAGCCCTTACAGGGGCATGAACACTGAAGCTTTCTTT	CASSPYRGMNTEAFF	few	TRBD1	15	TRBJ1-1	TRBV4-1
TGTGCCACCGGGACTAGCGGGGGATCCACCGGGGAGCTGTTTTTT	CATGTSGGSTGELFF	NA	TRBD2	15	TRBJ2-2	TRBV6-5
TGTGCCAGCACCCCGGGACTAGCGGGGGGTTCCTACGAGCAGTACTTC	CASTPGLAGGSYEQYF	NA	TRBD2	16	TRBJ2-7	TRBV28
TGTGCCAGCAGCCCCAGGGGAGGGGCTAATGAAAAACTGTTTTTT	CASSPRGGANEKLFF	once	NA	15	TRBJ1-4	TRBV7-2
TGCAGCGTTGAAGTTCCCCGTCCGGGCAATGAGCAGTTCTTC	CSVEVPRPGNEQFF	NA	NA	14	TRBJ2-1	TRBV29-1
TGTGCCAGCAGCCAAGATTGGGGGACTAGCGGGGAGCTGTTTTTT	CASSQDWGTSGELFF	once	TRBD2	15	TRBJ2-2	TRBV4-2
TGTGCCAGCAGCGCTAGCGGGGCGAACACCGGGGAGCTGTTTTTT	CASSASGANTGELFF	NA	TRBD2	15	TRBJ2-2	TRBV7-9
TGTGCCAGCAGCCACAGGGGGCTGGAGTCTGATGGCTACACCTTC	CASSHRGLESDGYTF	NA	TRBD1	15	TRBJ1-2	TRBV25-1
TGCGCCAGCAGCCAAGATGAGGGGGTTGCCTACGAGCAGTACTTC	CASSQDEGVAYEQYF	NA	NA	15	TRBJ2-7	TRBV4-3
TGTGCCAGCAGCCGGCCCGCGGGGGGCTACACCTTC	CASSRPAGGYTF	NA	NA	12	TRBJ1-2	TRBV14
TGTGCCAGCCAACAGGGTGGCAATCAGCCCCAGCATTTT	CASQQGGNQPQHF	NA	NA	13	TRBJ1-5	TRBV18
TGTGCCAGTAATCTAAGGAACACCGGGGAGCTGTTTTTT	CASNLRNTGELFF	NA	NA	13	TRBJ2-2	TRBV19
TGTGCCAGCAGCCTTGGACAGTTTAACTATGGCTACACCTTC	CASSLGQFNYGYTF	NA	NA	14	TRBJ1-2	TRBV5-6
TGTGCCAGCAGCTTGAATGGAGTCCACGGCACTGAAGCTTTCTTT	CASSLNGVHGTEAFF	NA	NA	15	TRBJ1-1	TRBV5-5
TGTGCCAGCAGTTTATTATCCAGACTTAGCAATCAGCCCCAGCATTTT	CASSLLSRLSNQPQHF	NA	NA	16	TRBJ1-5	TRBV28
TGTGCCAGCAGCCCTAGGGGGCGTGATGAAAAACTGTTTTTT	CASSPRGRDEKLFF	NA	TRBD1	14	TRBJ1-4	TRBV3-1/TRBV3-2
TGTGCCAGCAGCCCCTCCGCAACGGGACAGGGGGGTCAGCCCCAGCATTTT	CASSPSATGQGGQPQHF	once	TRBD1	17	TRBJ1-5	TRBV7-2
TGTGCCACCAGTGATCCCCCGAGGGCTGGCTACACCTTC	CATSDPPRAGYTF	once	NA	13	TRBJ1-2	TRBV24-1
TGTGCCAGCAGCCAAGGGCCCCGGGACTCCTACGAGCAGTACTTC	CASSQGPRDSYEQYF	NA	NA	15	TRBJ2-7	TRBV3-1/TRBV3-2
TGTGCCAGCAGCTTGTCTGGAAACAGCCCTGCAGCAGCTTTCTTT	CASSLSGNSPAAAFF	NA	NA	15	TRBJ1-1	TRBV5-5
TGTGCCAGCAGTTATCACAGGGACAGGGGGAATGGCTACACCTTC	CASSYHRDRGNGYTF	NA	TRBD1	15	TRBJ1-2	TRBV6-5
TGCAGCGTTGAGGGGGGTCGGGGCACAGATACGCAGTATTTT	CSVEGGRGTDTQYF	NA	NA	14	TRBJ2-3	TRBV29-1
TGTGCCAGCAGTGAATCCCCCAGGCTGAACACTGAAGCTTTCTTT	CASSESPRLNTEAFF	NA	NA	15	TRBJ1-1	TRBV2
TGTGCCAGTTCTAGGCCTAATGAAAAACTGTTTTTT	CASSRPNEKLFF	NA	NA	12	TRBJ1-4	TRBV5-4
TGTGCCATCAAAAGGCTAGAACTAGCATCAGATACGCAGTATTTT	CAIKRLELASDTQYF	NA	NA	15	TRBJ2-3	TRBV10-3
TGCAGTGCTAGTATTAGCGGGAGCACAGATACGCAGTATTTT	CSASISGSTDTQYF	NA	TRBD2	14	TRBJ2-3	TRBV20-1
TGTGCCAGCTCACCGCCGGGATATAATTCACCCCTCCACTTT	CASSPPGYNSPLHF	NA	NA	14	TRBJ1-6	TRBV18
TGTGCCAGCAGCCCCACGGCCTTTCGAGGCGGGGGGGACACCTACAATGAGCAGTTCTTC	CASSPTAFRGGGDTYNEQFF	NA	TRBD2	20	TRBJ2-1	TRBV27
TGTGCCATCAGTGAGCGGGGACAGGGGGCACAAGAGACCCAGTACTTC	CAISERGQGAQETQYF	NA	TRBD1	16	TRBJ2-5	TRBV10-3
TGTGCCAGCAGCTTAAAGCGGGAGGTCTACGAGCAGTACTTC	CASSLKREVYEQYF	NA	TRBD2	14	TRBJ2-7	TRBV7-2
TGCGCCAGCAGCTTTGGACAGGGGCCATCCTACGAGCAGTACTTC	CASSFGQGPSYEQYF	NA	TRBD1	15	TRBJ2-7	TRBV5-1
TGTGCCACCAGTGATTTGGGGACACCGAATCAGCCCCAGCATTTT	CATSDLGTPNQPQHF	NA	NA	15	TRBJ1-5	TRBV24-1
TGCAGCGCGGGGGACGGGAATTCCAGGAGCACCATATATTTT	CSAGDGNSRSTIYF	NA	NA	14	TRBJ1-3	TRBV29-1
TGTGCCAGCAGCCAAACGGGGGGGCGGACCGGGGAGCTGTTTTTT	CASSQTGGRTGELFF	NA	TRBD2	15	TRBJ2-2	TRBV3-1/TRBV3-2
TGTGCCACCAGCAGAGTCCCAGGGGGGCACCTGGGGGAAAAACTGTTTTTT	CATSRVPGGHLGEKLFF	NA	TRBD1	17	TRBJ1-4	TRBV15
TGTGCCAGCAGCTTAGAACGGGTGGGCAATCAGCCCCAGCATTTT	CASSLERVGNQPQHF	once	NA	15	TRBJ1-5	TRBV7-8
TGTGCCAGGGGACAGGGCGGGACTGAAGCTTTCTTT	CARGQGGTEAFF	NA	TRBD1	12	TRBJ1-1	TRBV28
TGTGCCAGCAGTTTGTATGAGGGGGCGAAGACCGGGGAGCTGTTTTTT	CASSLYEGAKTGELFF	NA	TRBD1	16	TRBJ2-2	TRBV28
TGTGCCAGCAGTCTACCGGGACAGGGAACCACAGATACGCAGTATTTT	CASSLPGQGTTDTQYF	NA	TRBD1	16	TRBJ2-3	TRBV28
TGTGCCAGCAGCTGGGGGGGCTCTGGAAACACCATATATTTT	CASSWGGSGNTIYF	few	NA	14	TRBJ1-3	TRBV5-5
TGTGCCAGCAGCCTTACAGGGGGGAACACTGAAGCTTTCTTT	CASSLTGGNTEAFF	NA	TRBD1	14	TRBJ1-1	TRBV4-2
TGCGCCAGCAACCCCCCAGGGGCCTACGAGCAGTACTTC	CASNPPGAYEQYF	NA	NA	13	TRBJ2-7	TRBV5-1
TGTGCCAGCAGCTACAGGGGTCCGCCTTCACCCCTCCACTTT	CASSYRGPPSPLHF	once	TRBD1	14	TRBJ1-6	TRBV7-2
TGTGCCTGGGACCCGTGGGGGGTAAATAATTCACCCCTCCACTTT	CAWDPWGVNNSPLHF	NA	NA	15	TRBJ1-6	TRBV30
TGTGCCAGCAGTTCCTTGGACAGGGAGACTGAAGCTTTCTTT	CASSSLDRETEAFF	NA	TRBD1	14	TRBJ1-1	TRBV25-1
TGTGCCAGCAGCTCCGGACAGGGAAGATTTAACTATGGCTACACCTTC	CASSSGQGRFNYGYTF	once	TRBD1	16	TRBJ1-2	TRBV11-2
TGTGCCAGCAGCTTAGGGGGAGACTATGGCTACACCTTC	CASSLGGDYGYTF	NA	NA	13	TRBJ1-2	TRBV7-8